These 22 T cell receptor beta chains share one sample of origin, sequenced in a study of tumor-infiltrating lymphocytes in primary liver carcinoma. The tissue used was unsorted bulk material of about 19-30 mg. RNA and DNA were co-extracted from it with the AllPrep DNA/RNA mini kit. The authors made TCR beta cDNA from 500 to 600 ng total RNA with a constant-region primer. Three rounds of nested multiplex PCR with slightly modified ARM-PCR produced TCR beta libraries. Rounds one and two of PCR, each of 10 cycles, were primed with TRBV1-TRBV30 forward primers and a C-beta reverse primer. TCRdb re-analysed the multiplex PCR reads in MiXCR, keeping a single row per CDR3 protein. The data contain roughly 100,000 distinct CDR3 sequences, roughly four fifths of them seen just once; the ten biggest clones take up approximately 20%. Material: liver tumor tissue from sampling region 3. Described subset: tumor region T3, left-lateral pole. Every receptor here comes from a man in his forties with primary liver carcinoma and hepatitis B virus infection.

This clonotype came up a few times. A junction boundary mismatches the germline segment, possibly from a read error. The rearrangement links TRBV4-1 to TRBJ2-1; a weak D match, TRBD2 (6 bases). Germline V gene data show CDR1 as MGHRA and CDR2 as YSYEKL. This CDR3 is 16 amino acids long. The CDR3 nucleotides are TGCGCCAGCAGCCAAGCGAGTGGCGGGATGTACAATGAGCAATTCTTC. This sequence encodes CASSQASGGMYNEQFF.

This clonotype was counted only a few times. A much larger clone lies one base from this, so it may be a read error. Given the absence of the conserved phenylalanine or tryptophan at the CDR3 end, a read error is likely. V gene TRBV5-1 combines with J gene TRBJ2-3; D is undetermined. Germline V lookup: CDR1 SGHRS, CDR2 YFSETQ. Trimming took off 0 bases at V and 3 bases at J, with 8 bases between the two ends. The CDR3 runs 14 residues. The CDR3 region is CASSLEGRTDTQYS. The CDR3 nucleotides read TGCGCCAGCAGCTTGGAAGGTAGGACAGATACGCAGTATTCT.

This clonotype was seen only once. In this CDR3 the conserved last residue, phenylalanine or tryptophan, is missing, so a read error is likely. The CDR3 spells CTSSQDGEPGLSGNTIYS. In DNA, the CDR3 is TGCACCAGCAGCCAAGACGGGGAGCCTGGGCTCTCTGGAAACACCATATATTCT. This rearrangement joins TRBV4-1 to TRBJ1-3; no clear D. This CDR3 has 18 residues. The V gene's germline CDR1 is MGHRA and CDR2 YSYEKL.

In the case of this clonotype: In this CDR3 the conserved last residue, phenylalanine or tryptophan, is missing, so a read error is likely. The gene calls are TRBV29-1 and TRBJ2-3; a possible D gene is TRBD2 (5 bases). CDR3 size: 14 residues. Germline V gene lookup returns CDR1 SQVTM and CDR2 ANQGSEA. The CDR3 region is CSTRRGGPSDTQYY. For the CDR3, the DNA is TGCAGCACCAGGAGAGGCGGGCCTTCCGATACACAGTATTAT.

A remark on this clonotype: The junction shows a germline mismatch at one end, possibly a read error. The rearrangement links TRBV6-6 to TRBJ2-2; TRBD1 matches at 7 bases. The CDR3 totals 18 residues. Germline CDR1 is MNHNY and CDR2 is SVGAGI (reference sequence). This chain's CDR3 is CASTYPLRQGVATGELFF. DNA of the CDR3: TGTGCCAGCACTTACCCCCTGCGCCAGGGGGTTGCCACCGGGGAGCTGTTTTTT.

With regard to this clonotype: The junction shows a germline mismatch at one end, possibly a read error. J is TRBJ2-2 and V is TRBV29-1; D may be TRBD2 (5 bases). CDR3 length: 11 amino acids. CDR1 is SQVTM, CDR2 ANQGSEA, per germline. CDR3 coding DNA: TGCAGCATTGGACTCACCGGGGAGCTGTCTTTT. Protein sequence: CSIGLTGELSF.

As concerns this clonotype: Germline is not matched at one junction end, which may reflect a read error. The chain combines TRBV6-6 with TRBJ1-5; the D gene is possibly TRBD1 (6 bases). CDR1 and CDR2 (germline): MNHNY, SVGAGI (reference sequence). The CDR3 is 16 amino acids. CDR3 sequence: CASRNTGTWSNQPQYF. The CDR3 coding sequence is TGTGCCAGCAGAAATACAGGGACTTGGAGCAATCAGCCCCAATATTTT.

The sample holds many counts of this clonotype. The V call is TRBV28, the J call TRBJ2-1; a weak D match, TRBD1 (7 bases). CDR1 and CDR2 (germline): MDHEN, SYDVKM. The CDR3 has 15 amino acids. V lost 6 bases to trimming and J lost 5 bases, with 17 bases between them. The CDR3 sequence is CASRGGQASDNEQFF. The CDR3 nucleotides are TGTGCCAGCAGGGGAGGACAGGCTTCTGACAATGAGCAGTTCTTC.

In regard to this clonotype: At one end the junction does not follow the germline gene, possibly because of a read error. The CDR3 nucleotides are TGTACCAGCAGTGACGGAACTAGCGGGAACAATGAGCAGTTCTTC. Amino acids: CTSSDGTSGNNEQFF. V usage is TRBV6-4 and J usage is TRBJ2-1, with TRBD2 matching 10 bases. From germline, CDR1 is MRHNA and CDR2 SNTAGT. This CDR3 has 15 amino acids.

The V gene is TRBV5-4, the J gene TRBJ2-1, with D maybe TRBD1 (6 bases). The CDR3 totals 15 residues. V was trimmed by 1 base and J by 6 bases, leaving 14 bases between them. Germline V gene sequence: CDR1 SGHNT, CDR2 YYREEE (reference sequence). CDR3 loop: CASSLNLGGTNEQFF. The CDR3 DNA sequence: TGTGCCAGCAGCTTGAATCTAGGGGGAACCAATGAGCAGTTCTTC. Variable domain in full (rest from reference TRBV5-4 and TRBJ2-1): ETGVTQSPTHLIKTRGQQVTLRCSSQSGHNTVSWYQQALGQGPQFIFQYYREEENGRGNFPPRFSGLQFPNYSSELNVNALELDDSALYLCASSLNLGGTNEQFFGPGTRLTVL.

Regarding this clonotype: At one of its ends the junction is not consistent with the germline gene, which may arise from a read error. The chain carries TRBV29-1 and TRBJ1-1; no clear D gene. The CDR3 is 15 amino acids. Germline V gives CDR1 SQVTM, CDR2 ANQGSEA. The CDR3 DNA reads TGTAGCGCTTCCCGGGGTTTGGCAATGAAGACTGAAGCTTTCTTT. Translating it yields CSASRGLAMKTEAFF.

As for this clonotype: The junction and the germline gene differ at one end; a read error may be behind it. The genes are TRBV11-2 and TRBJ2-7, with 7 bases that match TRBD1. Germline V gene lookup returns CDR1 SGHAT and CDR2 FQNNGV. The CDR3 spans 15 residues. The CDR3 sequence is CASSRSVTGSHEHCF. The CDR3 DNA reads TGTGCCAGCAGCCGTTCTGTGACAGGGAGCCACGAGCACTGCTTC.

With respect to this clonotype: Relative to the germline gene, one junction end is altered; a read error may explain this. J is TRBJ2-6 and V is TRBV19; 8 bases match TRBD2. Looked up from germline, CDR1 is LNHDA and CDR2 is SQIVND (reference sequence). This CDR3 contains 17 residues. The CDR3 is CASNSGGVLSGANILTF. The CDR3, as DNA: TGTGCCAGTAACTCCGGGGGGGTACTCTCTGGGGCCAACATCCTGACTTTC.

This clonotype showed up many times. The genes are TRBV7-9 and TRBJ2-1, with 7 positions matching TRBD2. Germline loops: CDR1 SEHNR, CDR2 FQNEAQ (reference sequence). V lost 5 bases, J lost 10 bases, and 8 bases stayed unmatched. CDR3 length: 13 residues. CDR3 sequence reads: CASSPTLSGEQFF. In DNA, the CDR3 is TGTGCCAGCAGCCCGACCCTTAGCGGGGAGCAGTTCTTC.

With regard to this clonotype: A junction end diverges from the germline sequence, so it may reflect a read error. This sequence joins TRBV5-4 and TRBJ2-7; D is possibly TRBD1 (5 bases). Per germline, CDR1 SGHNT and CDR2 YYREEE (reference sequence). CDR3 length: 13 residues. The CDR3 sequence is CASSGQGSYEQHF. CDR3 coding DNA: TGTGCCAGCAGCGGGCAGGGCTCCTACGAGCAGCACTTC.

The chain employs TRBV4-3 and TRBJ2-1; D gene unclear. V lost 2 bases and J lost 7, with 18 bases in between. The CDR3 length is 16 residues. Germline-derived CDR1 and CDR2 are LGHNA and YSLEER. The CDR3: CASSQFPSLAENEQFF. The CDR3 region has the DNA TGCGCCAGCAGCCAATTCCCCTCCCTGGCGGAGAATGAGCAGTTCTTC.

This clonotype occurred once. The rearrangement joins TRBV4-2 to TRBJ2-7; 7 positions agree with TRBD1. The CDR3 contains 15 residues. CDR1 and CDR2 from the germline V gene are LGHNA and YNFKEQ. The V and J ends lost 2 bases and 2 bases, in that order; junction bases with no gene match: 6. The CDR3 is CASSQRTGNPYEQYF. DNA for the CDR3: TGTGCCAGCAGCCAACGGACAGGTAATCCCTACGAGCAGTACTTC.

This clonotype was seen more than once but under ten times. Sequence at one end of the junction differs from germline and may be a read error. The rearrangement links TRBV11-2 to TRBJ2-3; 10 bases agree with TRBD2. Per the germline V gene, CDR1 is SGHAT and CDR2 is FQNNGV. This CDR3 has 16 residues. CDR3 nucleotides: TGTGTCAGCAGTTCCCCGGGGCTAGCGGGAGTGGATACGCAGTATTTT. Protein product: CVSSSPGLAGVDTQYF. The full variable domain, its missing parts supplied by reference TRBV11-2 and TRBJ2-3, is EAGVAQSPRYKIIEKRQSVAFWCNPISGHATLYWYQQILGQGPKLLIQFQNNGVVDDSQLPKDRFSAERLKGVDSTLKIQPAKLEDSAVYLCVSSSPGLAGVDTQYFGPGTRLTVL.

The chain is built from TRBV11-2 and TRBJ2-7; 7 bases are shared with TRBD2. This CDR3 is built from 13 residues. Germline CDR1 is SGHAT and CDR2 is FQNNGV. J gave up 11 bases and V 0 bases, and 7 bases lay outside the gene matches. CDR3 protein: CASSLDRGGVKYF. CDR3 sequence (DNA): TGTGCCAGCAGCTTAGATCGTGGGGGGGTTAAGTACTTC. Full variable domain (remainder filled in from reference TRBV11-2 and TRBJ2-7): EAGVAQSPRYKIIEKRQSVAFWCNPISGHATLYWYQQILGQGPKLLIQFQNNGVVDDSQLPKDRFSAERLKGVDSTLKIQPAKLEDSAVYLCASSLDRGGVKYFGPGTRLTVT.

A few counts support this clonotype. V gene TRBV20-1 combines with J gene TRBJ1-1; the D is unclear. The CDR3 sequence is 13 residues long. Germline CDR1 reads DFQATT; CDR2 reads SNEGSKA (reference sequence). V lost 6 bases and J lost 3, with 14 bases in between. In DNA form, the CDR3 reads TGCAGTGCGTTCTCTTCGGGCGACACTGAAGCTTTCTTT. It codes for CSAFSSGDTEAFF.

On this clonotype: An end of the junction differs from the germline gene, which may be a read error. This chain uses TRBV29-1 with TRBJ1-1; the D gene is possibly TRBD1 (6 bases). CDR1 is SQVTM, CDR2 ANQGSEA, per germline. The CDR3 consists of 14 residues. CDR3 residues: CSVARGGVNAEAFF. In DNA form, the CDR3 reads TGCAGCGTCGCCAGAGGGGGGGTGAACGCTGAAGCTTTCTTT.

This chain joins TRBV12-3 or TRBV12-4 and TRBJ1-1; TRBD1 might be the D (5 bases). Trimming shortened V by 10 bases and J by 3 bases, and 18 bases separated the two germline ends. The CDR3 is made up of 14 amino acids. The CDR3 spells CANTLFGGDTEAFF. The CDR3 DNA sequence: TGTGCCAACACCCTATTCGGGGGTGACACTGAAGCTTTCTTT.